This is a list of T cell receptor beta chains from one sample in a study of shared clonotypes between healthy human individuals. The assay was immunoSEQ multiplex PCR, and TCRdb's table has in-frame clones only and misses some. The sample has more than 850,000 clones; around 78% are singletons. The sequenced material came from memory CD4+ T cells from PBMCs. These receptors all come from a man aged 18-30 years in good health. Some clones in this sample may be carry-over from other donors' samples. CDR3s include the opening cysteine and the closing phenylalanine or tryptophan. The D gene is left open where the match is weak. Part of the rows lack a size; the others show once, few, many or a class for expanded clones.

J gene | V gene | D gene | clone size | CDR3 protein | CDR3 DNA
TRBJ1-2 | TRBV28 | NA | NA | CASSLPGNYGYTF | TGTGCCAGCAGTTTACCCGGGAACTATGGCTACACCTTC
TRBJ1-2 | TRBV5-4 | TRBD1 | NA | CASSVQGDYGYTF | TGTGCCAGCAGCGTACAGGGGGACTATGGCTACACCTTC
TRBJ2-1 | TRBV28 | NA | once | CASTIRDPRGNEQFF | TGTGCCAGCACAATCAGGGACCCACGAGGGAATGAGCAGTTCTTC
TRBJ2-3 | TRBV2 | NA | NA | CASSESASTDTQYF | TGTGCCAGCAGTGAGAGTGCTAGCACAGATACGCAGTATTTT
TRBJ1-5 | TRBV16 | NA | NA | CASSQVLGQGRNQPQHF | TGTGCCAGCAGCCAAGTATTGGGGCAAGGGAGAAATCAGCCCCAGCATTTT
TRBJ2-7 | TRBV27 | TRBD1 | NA | CASSRQGIPTYEQYF | TGTGCCAGCAGTCGACAGGGAATCCCAACCTACGAGCAGTACTTC
TRBJ1-6 | TRBV10-3 | TRBD1 | NA | CAIRQDRADNSPLHF | TGTGCCATCAGACAAGACAGGGCGGATAATTCACCCCTCCACTTT
TRBJ2-2 | TRBV6-4 | NA | NA | CASSDRGVPNTGELFF | TGTGCCAGCAGTGACAGGGGAGTCCCGAACACCGGGGAGCTGTTTTTT
TRBJ1-2 | TRBV5-1 | NA | NA | CASSFASAPYGYTF | TGCGCCAGCAGCTTCGCATCAGCGCCTTATGGCTACACCTTC
TRBJ2-2 | TRBV7-3 | NA | NA | CASSLTALGTNTGELFF | TGTGCCAGCAGCTTAACCGCCCTAGGGACGAACACCGGGGAGCTGTTTTTT
TRBJ1-5 | TRBV10-3 | NA | NA | CAISANRGNQPQHF | TGTGCCATCAGTGCAAACAGGGGCAATCAGCCCCAGCATTTT
TRBJ2-7 | TRBV19 | TRBD1 | NA | CASSGQGLRSYEQYF | TGTGCCAGTTCGGGACAGGGCCTACGCTCCTACGAGCAGTACTTC
TRBJ1-2 | TRBV6-6 | TRBD1 | NA | CASSYGQGGGYTF | TGTGCCAGCAGTTACGGGCAGGGGGGTGGCTACACCTTC
TRBJ2-3 | TRBV7-9 | TRBD2 | NA | CASSFEAGATDTQYF | TGTGCCAGCAGCTTCGAGGCGGGAGCGACAGATACGCAGTATTTT
TRBJ2-6 | TRBV27 | TRBD1 | few | CASSLRLTGAGANVLTF | TGTGCCAGCAGTTTGCGCCTTACAGGGGCCGGGGCCAACGTCCTGACTTTC
TRBJ2-7 | TRBV7-9 | NA | NA | CASSSLRGEQYF | TGTGCCAGCAGCTCCCTGAGGGGGGAGCAGTACTTC
TRBJ2-7 | TRBV5-1 | NA | NA | CASSENSYEQYF | TGCGCCAGCAGCGAGAACTCCTACGAGCAGTACTTC
TRBJ2-3 | TRBV5-7 | TRBD2 | NA | CASSSRTSGRPPLTDTQYF | TGTGCCAGCAGCTCTAGGACTAGCGGGAGACCTCCCCTCACAGATACGCAGTATTTT
TRBJ1-5 | TRBV6-1 | TRBD1 | NA | CASSGTGGRVSNQPQHF | TGTGCCAGCAGTGGGACAGGGGGCAGGGTAAGCAATCAGCCCCAGCATTTT
TRBJ2-7 | TRBV25-1 | NA | NA | CASSESGAGPIYEQYF | TGTGCCAGCAGTGAATCGGGCGCGGGCCCCATCTACGAGCAGTACTTC
TRBJ1-1 | TRBV5-4 | NA | NA | CASSRDALNTEAFF | TGTGCCAGCAGCCGCGACGCCTTGAACACTGAAGCTTTCTTT
TRBJ1-4 | TRBV30 | NA | NA | CAWSVGGWGEKLFF | TGTGCCTGGAGTGTAGGGGGTTGGGGGGAAAAACTGTTTTTT
TRBJ1-4 | TRBV10-3 | NA | NA | CAIRGGLNNEKLFF | TGTGCCATCAGAGGGGGACTGAACAATGAAAAACTGTTTTTT
TRBJ2-7 | TRBV18 | TRBD2 | NA | CASSSSGLAGGNSYEQYF | TGTGCCAGCTCAAGCTCTGGACTAGCGGGAGGGAACTCCTACGAGCAGTACTTC
TRBJ1-1 | TRBV10-1 | NA | few | CASSGGRDTEAFF | TGCGCCAGCAGTGGGGGTCGGGACACTGAAGCTTTCTTT
TRBJ2-7 | TRBV2 | TRBD1 | NA | CASSDRGEQYF | TGTGCCAGCAGCGACAGGGGCGAGCAGTACTTC
TRBJ1-4 | TRBV2 | TRBD1 | NA | CASSFSRTGEEEKLFF | TGTGCCAGCAGTTTCTCCAGAACAGGGGAGGAGGAAAAACTGTTTTTT
TRBJ2-3 | TRBV2 | NA | NA | CASSRDGLTTDTQYF | TGTGCCAGCAGTAGGGACGGTCTAACCACAGATACGCAGTATTTT
TRBJ2-7 | TRBV7-9 | TRBD2 | NA | CASGSMGLAGVNEQYF | TGTGCCAGCGGCTCCATGGGACTAGCGGGAGTCAACGAGCAGTACTTC
TRBJ2-7 | TRBV4-1 | NA | few | CASRPGPAGYEQYF | TGCGCCAGCAGACCCGGGCCGGCTGGCTACGAGCAGTACTTC
TRBJ1-5 | TRBV28 | NA | NA | CASSSPAWDSNQPQHF | TGTGCCAGCAGTTCACCTGCGTGGGATAGCAATCAGCCCCAGCATTTT
TRBJ1-1 | TRBV4-2 | TRBD1 | NA | CASSQDLPGQGTEAFF | TGTGCCAGCAGCCAAGACCTCCCGGGACAGGGAACTGAAGCTTTCTTT
TRBJ2-1 | TRBV5-1 | NA | NA | CASSLKQLGTPTYNEQFF | TGCGCCAGCAGCCTGAAACAACTGGGGACTCCGACCTACAATGAGCAGTTCTTC